The entry below describes one T cell receptor (beta chain). These data originate in a study of blood T cell repertoires in COVID-19. Across the whole study: The samples span acute and convalescent COVID-19 from the United States, Italy and Spain. In each case, the material was cDNA or gDNA derived from T cells, B-cell-depleted T cells, or PBMCs.

Methods used by the authors: Counts of nucleated cells, estimated from reference gene primer amplification, were obtained. The method was immunoSEQ multiplex PCR; TCRdb's version includes in-frame clones alone and lacks a portion of them. The D gene and trimming were derived from the DNA, and the V and J assignments and clone size from that table. The sample has 80,000 to 100,000 clones; approximately 79% are singletons. The CDR3 consists of 15 residues. V lost 8 bases, J lost 0 bases, and 15 bases lay in between. Germline assignment: CDR1 LNHDA and CDR2 SQIVND (reference sequence). The chain employs TRBV19 and TRBJ2-3; maybe TRBD1 (6 bases). The sequenced sample was peripheral blood. The receptor was derived from a man between 65 and 85 years old with active or convalescent COVID-19. CDR3 DNA sequence: TGTGCCAGTGGCCCCGGGGACACAAGCACAGATACGCAGTATTTT. Its translation: CASGPGDTSTDTQYF.